These T cell receptor beta chains were read from a single sample in a study of blood T cell repertoires in COVID-19. Assay used: immunoSEQ multiplex PCR; TCRdb lists only in-frame clones, some missing. This table holds around 260,000 clones, around 86% found once. Sequencing was carried out using peripheral blood. These receptors all stem from a man aged 40-49 years who had recovered from COVID-19. The CDR3 runs from the conserved cysteine through the conserved F or W. A D gene is named only where the DNA matches it firmly. Expanded clones are given a class, and other clones once, few, many or no size at all.

d_gene,abundance,j_gene,v_gene,CDR3aa,CDR3nt
.,once,TRBJ2-1,TRBV7-2,CASRDGVSAYNEQFF,TGTGCCAGCAGGGACGGGGTTAGCGCCTACAATGAGCAGTTCTTC
.,.,TRBJ1-1,TRBV5-1,CASTNGSGGNTEAFF,TGCGCCAGCACGAACGGGTCGGGGGGGAACACTGAAGCTTTCTTT
.,.,TRBJ2-2,TRBV3-1/TRBV3-2,CASSQAVGLFF,TGTGCCAGCAGCCAAGCGGTCGGGCTGTTTTTT
TRBD1,once,TRBJ1-2,TRBV16,CASSQKQGARGYTF,TGTGCCAGCAGCCAAAAACAGGGGGCGCGAGGCTACACCTTC
.,.,TRBJ2-5,TRBV7-2,CASSLVPGRSETQYF,TGTGCCAGCAGCTTAGTTCCAGGCAGGTCAGAGACCCAGTACTTC
.,.,TRBJ2-1,TRBV10-3,CAIRAYNEQFF,TGTGCCATCAGGGCTTACAATGAGCAGTTCTTC
.,.,TRBJ2-3,TRBV4-1,CASSPLDTDTQYF,TGCGCCAGCAGCCCATTAGACACAGATACGCAGTATTTT
TRBD2,.,TRBJ2-3,TRBV11-2,CASSRTSGGADTQYF,TGTGCCAGCAGCCGGACTAGCGGGGGAGCAGATACGCAGTATTTT
TRBD1,once,TRBJ1-2,TRBV7-2,CASSFGTGTYGYTF,TGTGCCAGCAGCTTTGGGACAGGGACTTATGGCTACACCTTC
.,.,TRBJ1-6,TRBV3-1/TRBV3-2,CASSLTQGQVRNSPLHF,TGTGCCAGCAGCCTCACCCAGGGGCAGGTGAGGAATTCACCCCTCCACTTT
TRBD2,.,TRBJ2-3,TRBV20-1,CSASRAVGGPDTQYF,TGCAGTGCTAGTCGAGCGGTGGGAGGGCCGGATACGCAGTATTTT
.,.,TRBJ2-5,TRBV5-8,CASRYLGGTETQYF,TGTGCCAGCAGATACCTCGGGGGAACGGAGACCCAGTACTTC
.,.,TRBJ2-3,TRBV10-3,CAISGPGSSKDTQYF,TGTGCCATCAGTGGCCCGGGGAGCTCGAAAGATACGCAGTATTTT
TRBD1,.,TRBJ2-2,TRBV29-1,CSVADRAIGELFF,TGCAGCGTGGCGGACAGGGCAATCGGGGAGCTGTTTTTT
TRBD1,few,TRBJ2-2,TRBV6-5,CARGTGGTGELFF,TGTGCCAGAGGGACAGGAGGCACCGGGGAGCTGTTTTTT
TRBD2,.,TRBJ2-5,TRBV7-7,CASSLAGSGSSETQYF,TGTGCCAGCAGCTTAGCGGGTAGCGGGAGTTCGGAGACCCAGTACTTC
.,few,TRBJ1-2,TRBV30,CAWRPRGRGLYGYTF,TGTGCCTGGAGGCCGCGTGGCAGAGGGCTCTATGGCTACACCTTC
TRBD1,.,TRBJ2-7,TRBV7-9,CASSPTGRGISYEQYF,TGTGCCAGCAGCCCAACGGGCAGGGGGATTTCCTACGAGCAGTACTTC
.,.,TRBJ1-2,TRBV3-1/TRBV3-2,CASTRDRYGYTF,TGTGCCAGCACCCGGGATCGCTATGGCTACACCTTC
TRBD2,.,TRBJ2-3,TRBV7-3,CASSPTSGRGTDTQYF,TGTGCCAGCAGTCCCACTAGCGGGAGGGGGACAGATACGCAGTATTTT
TRBD2,.,TRBJ2-3,TRBV7-9,CASSLGGGLAGARTDTQYF,TGTGCCAGCAGCTTAGGTGGTGGGCTAGCGGGGGCCCGCACAGATACGCAGTATTTT
.,.,TRBJ2-2,TRBV18,CASSPPPVTTGELFF,TGTGCCAGCTCACCACCGCCAGTAACCACCGGGGAGCTGTTTTTT
TRBD2,.,TRBJ2-3,TRBV7-8,CASSLRRPGLAGGGTDTQYF,TGTGCCAGCAGCTTAAGGCGACCGGGACTAGCGGGGGGAGGGACAGATACGCAGTATTTT
.,.,TRBJ2-3,TRBV20-1,CSASWQGFGDTQYF,TGCAGTGCTAGTTGGCAGGGATTTGGAGATACGCAGTATTTT
TRBD1,.,TRBJ1-1,TRBV5-6,CASSLGQGARTEAFF,TGTGCCAGCAGCTTGGGACAGGGGGCGCGGACTGAAGCTTTCTTT
.,once,TRBJ2-7,TRBV5-6,CASSGAAGTYEQYF,TGTGCCAGCAGCGGGGCGGCAGGGACATACGAGCAGTACTTC
.,.,TRBJ1-5,TRBV19,CASSKEQGSLNQPQHF,TGTGCCAGTAGCAAAGAACAGGGATCCCTAAATCAGCCCCAGCATTTT
TRBD2,.,TRBJ2-5,TRBV4-2,CASSQLSSGYRETQYF,TGTGCCAGCAGCCAACTCTCTAGCGGGTATCGAGAGACCCAGTACTTC
.,.,TRBJ2-7,TRBV6-5,CASRPGVPYDEQYF,TGTGCCAGCAGGCCCGGGGTCCCCTACGACGAGCAGTACTTC
TRBD2,.,TRBJ2-7,TRBV4-1,CASSQEAGVNYEQYF,TGCGCCAGCAGCCAGGAAGCGGGAGTGAACTACGAGCAGTACTTC
.,.,TRBJ2-3,TRBV28,CASSLSDTQYF,TGTGCCAGCAGTTTGTCGGATACGCAGTATTTT
.,once,TRBJ2-1,TRBV2,CASRGGEQFF,TGTGCCAGCAGAGGCGGTGAGCAGTTCTTC
TRBD1,.,TRBJ1-2,TRBV4-1,CASSHLQTRTGDGYTF,TGCGCCAGCAGCCACTTGCAAACCAGGACAGGGGATGGCTACACCTTC
.,.,TRBJ1-3,TRBV6-5,CASKTDRSTGNTIYF,TGTGCCAGCAAAACCGACAGATCAACTGGAAACACCATATATTTT
.,.,TRBJ1-2,TRBV10-3,CAISEFGEAEGYTF,TGTGCCATCAGTGAGTTTGGGGAGGCGGAAGGCTACACCTTC